A single sample gave rise to the 21 T cell receptor beta chains below, sequenced in a study of cytomegalovirus exposure and HLA in healthy donors. PCR was performed using 60 Vbeta and 13 Jbeta primers. Data came from immunoSEQ multiplex PCR; TCRdb stores just in-frame clones and leaves some out. Of 95,000 to 110,000 clones listed, 76% are singletons. What was sequenced was PBMCs. The receptors shown here come from a woman between 18 and 29 years old in good health and CMV-seropositive.

The chain recombines TRBV28 with TRBJ1-3; D is undetermined. Looked up from germline, CDR1 is MDHEN and CDR2 is SYDVKM. The V end lost 9 bases, the J end lost 5 bases, and 14 bases lay between the germline ends. This CDR3 has 13 amino acids. In DNA form, the CDR3 reads TGTGCCAGTTACAGCGGCGGGAGAAACACCATATATTTT. Amino acid sequence: CASYSGGRNTIYF.

The chain links TRBV28 to TRBJ2-1, with D possibly being TRBD1 (6 bases). The germline V and J ends were trimmed by 1 base and 9 bases, with 7 bases remaining between them. CDR3 length equals 12 residues. Germline-derived CDR1 and CDR2 are MDHEN and SYDVKM. The CDR3, as DNA: TGTGCCAGCAGTTTATCAGGGGTTGAGCAGTTCTTC. Its translation: CASSLSGVEQFF.

This chain connects TRBV9 to TRBJ2-7; the D gene is possibly TRBD2 (6 bases). The CDR3 has 16 residues. Germline V gene lookup returns CDR1 SGDLS and CDR2 YYNGEE. Trimming stripped 3 bases from V and 5 bases from J, with 21 bases between. CDR3 protein: CASSATVGGAYHEQYF. CDR3 DNA sequence: TGTGCCAGCAGCGCCACCGTGGGAGGCGCTTACCACGAGCAGTACTTC.

V gene TRBV7-9 combines with J gene TRBJ2-1; D possibly corresponds to TRBD2 (5 bases). Germline values: CDR1 SEHNR, CDR2 FQNEAQ (reference sequence). V shed 1 base and J shed 8 bases, with 12 bases lying between them. The CDR3 runs to 14 residues. The CDR3 region has the DNA TGTGCCAGCAGCTTAGTGGGAGATCACGATGAGCAGTTCTTC. Translating gives CASSLVGDHDEQFF.

V and J are TRBV7-8 and TRBJ1-1; a weak D match, TRBD1 (6 bases). Germline CDR1 reads SGHVS; CDR2 reads FQNEAQ. Trimming took off 2 bases at V and 2 bases at J, with 15 bases between the two ends. This CDR3 is built from 16 residues. CDR3 nucleotides: TGTGCCAGCAGCTTAATTTGGCAGGGGAGCAACACTGAAGCTTTCTTT. Encoded protein: CASSLIWQGSNTEAFF. Drawing the rest from reference TRBV7-8 and TRBJ1-1, the complete variable domain is GAGVSQSPRYKVAKRGQDVALRCDPISGHVSLFWYQQALGQGPEFLTYFQNEAQLDKSGLPSDRFFAERPEGSVSTLKIQRTQQEDSAVYLCASSLIWQGSNTEAFFGQGTRLTVV.

This clone has only a few counts. The chain couples TRBV4-1 to TRBJ2-7; TRBD2 matches at 7 bases. Germline V gene lookup returns CDR1 MGHRA and CDR2 YSYEKL. This CDR3 comprises 15 residues. V lost 6 bases and J lost 2; bases outside the gene matches: 10. CDR3 in amino acids: CASRELRESPYEQYF. Here the CDR3 DNA reads TGCGCCAGCAGAGAACTGCGGGAGTCCCCCTACGAGCAGTACTTC.

The count of this clone is one. The chain has TRBV25-1 and TRBJ1-1; no clear D gene. The CDR3 is 12 residues long. V shed 8 bases and J shed 1 base, with 8 bases lying between them. The germline CDR1 and CDR2 sequences are MGHDK and SYGVNS. DNA of the CDR3: TGTGCCAGCGACACTTGGAACACTGAAGCTTTCTTT. Amino acid sequence: CASDTWNTEAFF.

This chain links TRBV28 with TRBJ2-3; TRBD2 agrees at 12 bases. Germline V gives CDR1 MDHEN, CDR2 SYDVKM. The length of the CDR3 is 16 residues. J was trimmed by 2 bases and V by 3 bases; bases with no gene match: 3. CDR3 protein: CASSFGLAGITDTQYF. The CDR3, as DNA: TGTGCCAGCAGTTTTGGACTAGCGGGAATCACAGATACGCAGTATTTT.

This clone has a handful of counts. This chain connects TRBV28 to TRBJ1-1, with 11 bases aligning to TRBD1. Trimming at V came to 6 bases and at J to 5 bases, leaving 14 bases not matched to a gene. This CDR3 is built from 17 residues. The germline CDR1 and CDR2 sequences are MDHEN and SYDVKM. DNA of the CDR3: TGTGCCAGCAGGCCAATCCAGGGACAGGGGGGATGGACTGAAGCTTTCTTT. This codes for CASRPIQGQGGWTEAFF.

This clone is a singleton in its sample. DNA for the CDR3: TGTGCCAGCAGCTTGGCCCTGGTACGGGGCTCCTACGAGCAGTACTTC. Protein: CASSLALVRGSYEQYF. This chain links TRBV5-5 with TRBJ2-7; D may be TRBD2 (5 bases). V was pared by 0 bases and J by 0 bases, with 13 bases between. The CDR3 is 16 amino acids. Germline V gene data show CDR1 as SGHKS and CDR2 as YYEKEE (reference sequence).

The chain uses TRBV14 and TRBJ2-7, with 10 positions matching TRBD2. This CDR3 contains 16 residues. With V trimmed by 0 bases and J by 4 bases, 6 bases remained unmatched. From germline, CDR1 is SGHDN and CDR2 FVKESK. CDR3 in DNA: TGTGCCAGCAGCCAAGACGCTAGCGGGAGTTCATACGAGCAGTACTTC. Encoded protein: CASSQDASGSSYEQYF.

J is TRBJ2-5 and V is TRBV4-1; 9 nucleotides line up with TRBD2. The CDR3 totals 17 residues. Per the germline V gene, CDR1 is MGHRA and CDR2 is YSYEKL. V lost 0 bases, J lost 3 bases, and 8 bases stayed unmatched. CDR3 nucleotides: TGCGCCAGCAGCCAAGATAGTAGTAGCGGGAGAGAAGAGACCCAGTACTTC. Residues: CASSQDSSSGREETQYF.

This CDR3 reads CAISESRGEKLFF. CDR3 bases: TGTGCCATCAGTGAGTCAAGGGGTGAAAAACTGTTTTTT. The chain employs TRBV10-3 and TRBJ1-4, with a tentative D call TRBD1 (5 bases). There are 13 residues in the CDR3. CDR1 and CDR2 (germline): ENHRY, SYGVKD. V was shortened by 0 bases and J by 7 bases, with 6 bases between the two germline ends.

The chain combines TRBV7-9 with TRBJ2-1, with D maybe TRBD2 (6 bases). Trimming took off 5 bases at V and 6 bases at J, with 14 bases between the two ends. The CDR3 contains 14 residues. Germline CDR1 SEHNR, CDR2 FQNEAQ (reference sequence). CDR3 nucleotides: TGTGCCAGCAGCACCGGGACTGCTTCCAATGAGCAGTTCTTC. It codes for CASSTGTASNEQFF. Full variable domain (rest looked up from reference TRBV7-9 and TRBJ2-1): DTGVSQNPRHKITKRGQNVTFRCDPISEHNRLYWYRQTLGQGPEFLTYFQNEAQLEKSRLLSDRFSAERPKGSFSTLEIQRTEQGDSAMYLCASSTGTASNEQFFGPGTRLTVL.

J is TRBJ2-5 and V is TRBV11-2; possible D gene TRBD1, 5 bases. The V gene's germline CDR1 is SGHAT and CDR2 FQNNGV. V lost 0 bases and J lost 4, with 12 bases in between. This CDR3 is built from 15 residues. This chain's CDR3 is CASSLEARVGETQYF. The DNA of the CDR3 is TGTGCCAGCAGCTTAGAGGCCAGGGTAGGAGAGACCCAGTACTTC.

In this sample, this clone turned up a few times. The chain uses TRBV28 and TRBJ2-7; maybe TRBD2 (5 bases). Trimming took 2 bases from V and 0 from J, leaving 8 bases between them. Germline V gene data show CDR1 as MDHEN and CDR2 as SYDVKM. The CDR3 has 14 residues. CDR3 sequence reads: CASSLRGYSYEQYF. The CDR3, as DNA: TGTGCCAGCAGTTTACGGGGATACTCCTACGAGCAGTACTTC.

The chain is built from TRBV30 and TRBJ1-4, with D unresolved. The CDR3 sequence is 14 residues long. The germline V gene encodes CDR1 GTSNPN and CDR2 SVGIG (reference sequence). V was clipped by 2 bases and J by 0 bases, with 7 bases between them. The CDR3 protein is CAWSRATTNEKLFF. In nucleotides, the CDR3 is TGTGCCTGGAGTCGAGCAACAACTAATGAAAAACTGTTTTTT. The full variable domain, completed using reference TRBV30 and TRBJ1-4, is SQTIHQWPATLVQPVGSPLSLECTVEGTSNPNLYWYRQAAGRGLQLLFYSVGIGQISSEVPQNLSASRPQDRQFILSSKKLLLSDSGFYLCAWSRATTNEKLFFGSGTQLSVL.

J is TRBJ1-5 and V is TRBV27; D perhaps matches TRBD1 (5 bases). In germline, CDR1 is MNHEY, CDR2 SMNVEV (reference sequence). V dropped 5 bases and J dropped 3 bases, with 23 bases sitting between them. The CDR3 runs 18 residues. The CDR3 DNA reads TGTGCCAGCAGTCCCTTGAGCGGTGCGGGGACGGTCAATCAGCCCCAGCATTTT. Its translation: CASSPLSGAGTVNQPQHF.

The gene calls are TRBV7-9 and TRBJ2-2, with D hard to call. CDR1 is SEHNR, CDR2 FQNEAQ, per germline (reference sequence). The length of the CDR3 is 16 residues. The V end was cut by 4 bases, the J end by 5 bases, with 17 bases between. The CDR3 loop is CASSSVIRFVTGELFF. As DNA, the CDR3 is TGTGCCAGCAGCTCCGTTATACGGTTTGTGACCGGGGAGCTGTTTTTT.

The rearrangement links TRBV30 to TRBJ1-2; possibly TRBD1 for D (5 bases). Germline-derived CDR1 and CDR2 are GTSNPN and SVGIG (reference sequence). V was pared by 3 bases and J by 8 bases, with 13 bases between. This CDR3 is built from 12 residues. The CDR3 nucleotides read TGTGCCTGGAGGTGGGGGGGAGGCGGCTACACCTTC. It codes for CAWRWGGGGYTF.

This chain links TRBV5-1 with TRBJ2-5; tentative D call: TRBD1 (6 bases). CDR3 length equals 14 residues. Trimming cost V 3 bases and J 5 bases, with 14 bases left between them. Looked up from germline, CDR1 is SGHRS and CDR2 is YFSETQ. CDR3 sequence: CASSSWTALETQYF. CDR3 sequence (DNA): TGCGCCAGCAGCTCCTGGACAGCCCTGGAGACCCAGTACTTC.